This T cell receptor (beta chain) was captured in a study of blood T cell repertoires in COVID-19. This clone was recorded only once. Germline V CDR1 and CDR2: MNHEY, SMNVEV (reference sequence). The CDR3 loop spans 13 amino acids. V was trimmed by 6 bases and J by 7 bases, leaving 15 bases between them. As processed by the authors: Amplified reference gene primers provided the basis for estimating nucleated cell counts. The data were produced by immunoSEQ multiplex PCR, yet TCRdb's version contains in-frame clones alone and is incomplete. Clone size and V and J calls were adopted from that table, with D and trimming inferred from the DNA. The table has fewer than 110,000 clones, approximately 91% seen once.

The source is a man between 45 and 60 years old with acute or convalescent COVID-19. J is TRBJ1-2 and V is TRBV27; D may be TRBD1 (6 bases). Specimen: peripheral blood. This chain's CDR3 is CASRHGTFSGYTF. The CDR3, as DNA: TGTGCCAGCAGACATGGGACATTCTCTGGCTACACCTTC.